One and the same sample provided the 8 T cell receptor beta chains below, sequenced in a study of blood T cell repertoires in COVID-19. Assay: immunoSEQ multiplex PCR; the TCRdb copy retains only in-frame clones and omits some. The data contain 450,000 to 500,000 clones, around 90% of them singletons. Sequences were obtained from PBMCs or T cells enriched from blood (not recorded which). All receptors derive from a woman between 18 and 30 years old who had recovered from COVID-19.

The chain carries TRBV5-6 and TRBJ1-1, with TRBD1 matching 9 bases. The germline V gene encodes CDR1 SGHDT and CDR2 YYEEEE. Trimming took 0 bases from V and 4 from J; bases not matched to a gene: 7. This CDR3 region has 16 residues. DNA of the CDR3: TGTGCCAGCAGCTTGGGCACAGGGGGCTTGAGCACTGAAGCTTTCTTT. Its translation: CASSLGTGGLSTEAFF.

The chain carries TRBV4-1 and TRBJ2-7, with D hard to call. V was shortened by 2 bases and J by 6 bases, with 5 bases between the two germline ends. Germline loops: CDR1 MGHRA, CDR2 YSYEKL. The CDR3 length is 11 residues. CDR3 sequence reads: CASSQRGEQYF. The CDR3 DNA reads as TGCGCCAGCAGCCAAAGAGGCGAGCAGTACTTC.

The V gene is TRBV30, the J gene TRBJ1-2; 7 nucleotides align to TRBD1. The germline V gene encodes CDR1 GTSNPN and CDR2 SVGIG (reference sequence). V lost 2 bases and J lost 6; bases outside the gene matches: 3. This CDR3 region has 12 residues. This chain's CDR3 is CAWSHQGDGYTF. The CDR3 DNA sequence: TGTGCCTGGAGTCACCAGGGGGATGGCTACACCTTC.

This sequence joins TRBV2 and TRBJ1-3, with D unclear. This CDR3 is built from 12 residues. Germline-derived CDR1 and CDR2 are SNHLY and FYNNEI. Trimming removed 6 bases from V and 4 bases from J, with 7 bases in between. DNA for the CDR3: TGTGCCAGCAGCAGGAGGGGAAACACCATATATTTT. Translated: CASSRRGNTIYF.

The V call is TRBV5-1, the J call TRBJ2-5; the match to TRBD1 covers 12 bases. The CDR3 is made up of 17 amino acids. The germline gives CDR1 SGHRS, CDR2 YFSETQ. V lost 2 bases and J lost 4; bases outside the gene matches: 9. The CDR3 spells CASSFTGTGGGGETQYF. CDR3 coding DNA: TGCGCCAGCAGCTTTACCGGGACAGGGGGCGGTGGAGAGACCCAGTACTTC.

DNA of the CDR3: TGTGCCAGCAGCAAAAAAGAACACGGGAGAGGGACCCCTTTAAGCTCCTACGAGCAGTACTTC. Translated, it gives CASSKKEHGRGTPLSSYEQYF. The rearrangement uses TRBV21-1 and TRBJ2-7; the DNA was not compared with TRBD2, the D call given in the table. TRBV21-1 is given as a pseudogene. The length of the CDR3 is 21 residues.

This clone was observed a single time. The rearrangement uses TRBV28 and TRBJ2-5; 7 bases are a match to TRBD1. Looked up from germline, CDR1 is MDHEN and CDR2 is SYDVKM. The CDR3 has 14 amino acids. V shed 10 bases, J shed 4 bases, and the junction held 12 bases outside the gene matches. As DNA, the CDR3 is TGTGCCATCTCAGATGACAGGGAAAGAGAGACCCAGTACTTC. It specifies CAISDDRERETQYF.

The CDR3, as DNA: TGTGCCAGCAGTTACTCGATAACATCACACACTGAAGCTTTCTTT. Translating gives CASSYSITSHTEAFF. The chain has TRBV6-5 and TRBJ1-1, with unresolved D. Trimming removed 0 bases from V and 3 bases from J, with 11 bases in between. CDR1 and CDR2 from the germline V gene are MNHEY and SVGAGI. This CDR3 has 15 amino acids.